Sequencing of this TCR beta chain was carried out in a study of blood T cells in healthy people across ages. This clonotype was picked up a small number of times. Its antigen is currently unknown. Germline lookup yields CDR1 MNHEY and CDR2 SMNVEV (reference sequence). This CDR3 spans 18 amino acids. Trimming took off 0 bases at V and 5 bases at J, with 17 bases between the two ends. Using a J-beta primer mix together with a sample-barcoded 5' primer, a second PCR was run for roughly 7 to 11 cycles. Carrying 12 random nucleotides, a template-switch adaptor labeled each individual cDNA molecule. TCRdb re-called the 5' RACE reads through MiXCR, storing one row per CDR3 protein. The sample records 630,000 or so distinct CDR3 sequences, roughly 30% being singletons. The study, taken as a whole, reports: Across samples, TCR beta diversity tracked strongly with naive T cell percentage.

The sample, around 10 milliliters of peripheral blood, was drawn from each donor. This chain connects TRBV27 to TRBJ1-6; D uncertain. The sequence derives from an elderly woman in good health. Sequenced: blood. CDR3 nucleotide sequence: TGTGCCAGCAGTTTATCGACCTGGGCACCCCTAAATAATTCACCCCTCCACTTT. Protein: CASSLSTWAPLNNSPLHF.